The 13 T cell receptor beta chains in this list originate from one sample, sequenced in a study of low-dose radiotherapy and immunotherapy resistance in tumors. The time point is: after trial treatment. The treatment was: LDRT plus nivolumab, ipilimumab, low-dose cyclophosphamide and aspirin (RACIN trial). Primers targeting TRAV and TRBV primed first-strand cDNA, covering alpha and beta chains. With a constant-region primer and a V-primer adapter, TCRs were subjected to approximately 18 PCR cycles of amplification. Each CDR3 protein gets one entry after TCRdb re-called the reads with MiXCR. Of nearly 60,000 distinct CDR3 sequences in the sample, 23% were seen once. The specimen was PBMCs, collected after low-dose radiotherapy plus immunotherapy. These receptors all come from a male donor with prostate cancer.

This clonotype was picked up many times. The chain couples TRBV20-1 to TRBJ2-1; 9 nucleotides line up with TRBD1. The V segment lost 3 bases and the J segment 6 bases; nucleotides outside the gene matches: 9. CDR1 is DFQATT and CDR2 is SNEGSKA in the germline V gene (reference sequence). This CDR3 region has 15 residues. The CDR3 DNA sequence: TGCAGTGCTAGCCTGACAGGGGGGAGAGGCAATGAGCAGTTCTTC. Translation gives CSASLTGGRGNEQFF.

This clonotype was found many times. This CDR3 is CASSGLASQYF. CDR3 sequence (DNA): TGTGCCAGCAGTGGACTAGCGTCCCAGTATTTT. This rearrangement joins TRBV2 to TRBJ2-3; 8 bases are a match to TRBD2. The junction had 3 bases not matched to a gene; V was cut back by 4 bases and J by 12 bases. The V gene's germline CDR1 is SNHLY and CDR2 FYNNEI. The CDR3 consists of 11 residues.

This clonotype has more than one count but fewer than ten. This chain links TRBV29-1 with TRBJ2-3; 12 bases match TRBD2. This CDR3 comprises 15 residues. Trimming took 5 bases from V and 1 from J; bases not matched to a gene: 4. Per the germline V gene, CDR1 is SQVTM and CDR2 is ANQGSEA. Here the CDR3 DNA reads TGCAGCGTTACACCTAGCGGGAGGGGCACAGATACGCAGTATTTT. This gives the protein CSVTPSGRGTDTQYF.

The CDR3 protein is CAISESTGQGSSYKATQYF. The CDR3 DNA sequence: TGTGCCATCAGTGAGTCGACGGGACAGGGGAGTTCGTACAAGGCGACCCAGTACTTC. The chain is built from TRBV10-3 and TRBJ2-5; 10 nucleotides align to TRBD1. Germline V gene lookup returns CDR1 ENHRY and CDR2 SYGVKD. This CDR3 is 19 amino acids long. J gave up 7 bases and V 0 bases, and 17 bases lay outside the gene matches.

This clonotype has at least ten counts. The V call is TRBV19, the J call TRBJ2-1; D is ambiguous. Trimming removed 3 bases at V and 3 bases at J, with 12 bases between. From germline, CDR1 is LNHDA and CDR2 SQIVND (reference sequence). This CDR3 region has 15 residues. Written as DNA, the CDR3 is TGTGCCAGTAGTATTCAGGTCAAGGACTACAATGAGCAGTTCTTC. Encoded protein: CASSIQVKDYNEQFF.

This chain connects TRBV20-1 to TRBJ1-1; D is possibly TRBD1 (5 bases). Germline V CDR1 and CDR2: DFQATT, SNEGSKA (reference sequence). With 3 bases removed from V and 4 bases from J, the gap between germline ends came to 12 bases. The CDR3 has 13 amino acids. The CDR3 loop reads CSARRSGSTEAFF. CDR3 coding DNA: TGCAGTGCTAGGAGATCAGGGAGCACTGAAGCTTTCTTT.

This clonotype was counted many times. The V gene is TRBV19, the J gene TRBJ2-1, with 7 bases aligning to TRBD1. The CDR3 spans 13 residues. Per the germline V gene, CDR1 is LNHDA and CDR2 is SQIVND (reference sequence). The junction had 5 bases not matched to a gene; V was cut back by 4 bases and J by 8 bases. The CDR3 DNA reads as TGTGCCAGTAGTACCGGACAGGCCCATGAGCAGTTCTTC. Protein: CASSTGQAHEQFF.

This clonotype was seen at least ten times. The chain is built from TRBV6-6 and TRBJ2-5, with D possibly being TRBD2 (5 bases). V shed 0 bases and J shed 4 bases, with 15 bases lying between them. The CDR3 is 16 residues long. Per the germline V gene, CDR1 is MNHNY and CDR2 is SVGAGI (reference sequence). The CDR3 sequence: CASSYSIGGGRETQYF. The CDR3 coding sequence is TGTGCCAGCAGTTACTCGATTGGAGGCGGGCGAGAGACCCAGTACTTC.

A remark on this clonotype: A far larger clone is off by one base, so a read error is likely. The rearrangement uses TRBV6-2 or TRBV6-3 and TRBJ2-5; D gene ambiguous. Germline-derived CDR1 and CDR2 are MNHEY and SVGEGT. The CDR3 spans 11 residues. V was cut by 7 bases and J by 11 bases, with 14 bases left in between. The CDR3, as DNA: TGTGCCAGCACAGGATTCAATGAGCAGTACTTC. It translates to CASTGFNEQYF.

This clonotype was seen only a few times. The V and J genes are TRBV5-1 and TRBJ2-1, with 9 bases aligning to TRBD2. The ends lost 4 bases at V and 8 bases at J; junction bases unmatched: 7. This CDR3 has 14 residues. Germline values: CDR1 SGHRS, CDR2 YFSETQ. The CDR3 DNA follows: TGCGCCAGCAGCGGCGGGAGGGCCGGGGATGAGCAGTTCTTC. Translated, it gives CASSGGRAGDEQFF.

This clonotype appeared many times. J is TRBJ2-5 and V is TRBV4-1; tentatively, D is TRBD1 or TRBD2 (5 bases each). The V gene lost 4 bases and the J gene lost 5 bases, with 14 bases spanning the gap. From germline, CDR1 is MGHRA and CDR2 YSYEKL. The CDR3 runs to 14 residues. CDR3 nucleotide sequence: TGCGCCAGCAGCCTCCAGCTGGGACGGGAGACCCAGTACTTC. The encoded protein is CASSLQLGRETQYF.

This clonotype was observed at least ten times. The CDR3 sequence: CASSPTGQGQYF. CDR3 nucleotides: TGTGCCAGCAGCCCAACCGGACAGGGGCAGTACTTC. The gene calls are TRBV6-2 or TRBV6-3 and TRBJ2-7, with 8 bases that match TRBD1. The CDR3 spans 12 residues. Trimming cost V 6 bases and J 9 bases; bases outside gene matches: 7. Germline assignment: CDR1 MNHEY and CDR2 SVGEGT.

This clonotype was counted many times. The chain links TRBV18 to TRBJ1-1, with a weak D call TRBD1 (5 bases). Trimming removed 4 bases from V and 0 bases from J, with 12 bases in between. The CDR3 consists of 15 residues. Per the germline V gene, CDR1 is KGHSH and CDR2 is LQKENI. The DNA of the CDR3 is TGTGCCAGCTCACAACGACAGTTAATGAACACTGAAGCTTTCTTT. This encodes CASSQRQLMNTEAFF.